This T cell receptor beta chain was retrieved from a study of T-cell reconstitution after alpha-beta-depleted transplantation in children. This sample's TCRbeta library carried unique molecular identifier barcodes. TCRdb recomputed calls from the PCR reads with MiXCR, one row per CDR3 protein. The table lists about 610,000 distinct CDR3 sequences, 10% to 13% of them singletons. This clonotype has ten or more counts. The sequence was obtained from a human donor who donated a stem cell graft to a child with acute myeloid leukemia. Specimen: PBMCs from the stem cell graft donor, collected from the stem cell graft.

The CDR3: CASSLAGLAVYEQYF. CDR3 DNA sequence: TGTGCCAGCAGCTTAGCAGGCCTAGCGGTCTACGAGCAGTACTTC. The chain links TRBV7-2 to TRBJ2-7; 7 nucleotides line up with TRBD2. Germline CDR1 and CDR2: SGHTA and FQGNSA. The CDR3 spans 15 residues. The V gene end was trimmed by 0 bases and the J gene end by 3 bases; junction bases not matched to a gene: 5.